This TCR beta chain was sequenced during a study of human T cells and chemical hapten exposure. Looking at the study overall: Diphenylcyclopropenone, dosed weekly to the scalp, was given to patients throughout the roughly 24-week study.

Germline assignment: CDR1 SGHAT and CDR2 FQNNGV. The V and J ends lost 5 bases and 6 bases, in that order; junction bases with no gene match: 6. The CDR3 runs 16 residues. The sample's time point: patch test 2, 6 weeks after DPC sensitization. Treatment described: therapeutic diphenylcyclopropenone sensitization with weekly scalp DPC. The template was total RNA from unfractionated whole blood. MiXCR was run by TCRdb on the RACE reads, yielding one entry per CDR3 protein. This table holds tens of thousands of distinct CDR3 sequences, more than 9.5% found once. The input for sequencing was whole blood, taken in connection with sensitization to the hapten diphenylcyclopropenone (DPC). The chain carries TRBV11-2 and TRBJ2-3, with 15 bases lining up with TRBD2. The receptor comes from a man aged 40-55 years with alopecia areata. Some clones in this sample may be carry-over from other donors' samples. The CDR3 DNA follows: TGTGCCAGCAGCCCAAGGACTAGCGGGAGGGGCGATACGCAGTATTTT. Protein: CASSPRTSGRGDTQYF.